The T cell receptor (beta chain) under discussion was sequenced for a study of T cell responses to AZD1222 COVID-19 vaccine (dated by TCRdb to the early 2020s). Broadly, across the study: AZD1222 recipients given second doses at about 4 weeks or at about 12 weeks were pooled, since spike-specific TCR depth and breadth were not found to differ between the two schedules. A total of around 240 trial participants underwent TCR sequencing, of whom under 220 had received two doses of AZD1222 and about 26 had received two doses of the MenACWY control vaccine. Trial participants were enrolled by age into subgroups of 18-55, 56-69 and 70-plus years, and around 150, 29 and 61 TCR-sequenced participants, respectively, were included in these subgroups. Broader findings and caveats from the paper: Reportedly, close to half of the unique spike-specific TCRs recognized epitopes lying outside the regions that are mutated in the B.1.351 and B.1.1.7 variants. The whole spike protein was spanned by vaccine-associated CD4 TCRs, and dominant responses were seen in regions 160-218 and 743-854. The 56-69-year group was small, and its depth increase did not reach significance, likely because of low power. Because no day 14 peak-response samples were available, the repertoires could be characterized only after the peak T cell response. A significant rise in spike-specific TCR breadth and depth was observed after two AZD1222 doses relative to day 0 and relative to MenACWY recipients. Most participants were white British and females outnumbered males, and the authors suggested that clonal diversity may have been underestimated. Conclusions about previously exposed vaccinees were limited because only a handful of AZD1222 recipients were SARS-CoV-2 seropositive at baseline.

The CDR3 regions of human TCRbeta chains were analyzed by immunosequencing. Per the original workflow: Repertoire TCRs were checked for matches against a reference library of SARS-CoV-2-specific TCRs that had been generated using the MIRA antigen-specificity platform. Breadth was defined as the fraction of unique TCRs that were SARS-CoV-2-associated. Depth was defined as the fraction of total T cells that were SARS-CoV-2-associated. Using the MIRA data, each spike-specific TCR was mapped to the spike region that the TCR reacts to and placed in a CD4 or CD8 class. Log10-transformed breadth and depth values were compared by one-way ANOVA with Sidak's multiple comparisons tests. In its TCRdb copy, this immuneACCESS table keeps in-frame sequences only and misses some clones. Where compared with another copy, unresolved V genes explain less than half of these, and the others have no known cause. The V and J calls and clone size were taken over from that table, and D and trimming were inferred from the DNA. The sample yields some 140,000 clones; less than 90% were counted once. The ten largest account for 3% to 3.5% of the sample.

The time point label of this sample denotes: baseline before first vaccination. The vaccinee samples were drawn from two UK trials, COV001 and COV002, one of which was a single-blind randomized controlled phase 2/3 trial testing AZD1222 (ChAdOx1 nCoV-19) in healthy adults. For TCRbeta chain sequencing, PBMC samples were collected from trial participants at day 0 and at day 28 after the second dose. About this clone: The specificity of this receptor is unknown. Base qualities are not recorded, but no much larger clone differs from it by a single base.

The sample here was peripheral blood, taken on day 0 of AZD1222 vaccination. This clonotype originated in an adult in good health.

In nucleotides, the sequence is TGCGCCAGCAGTGAAATAACAGGCCTCCAATACAATGAGCAGTTCTTC. Translated, it gives CASSEITGLQYNEQFF. The chain employs TRBV10-1 and TRBJ2-1; a weak D assignment points to TRBD1 (5 bases agree). V is cut by 3 bases and J by 4 bases, and the space between the germline ends is 16 bases. Measured from the cysteine to the phenylalanine, the CDR3 is 16 residues long. The entry retains the CDR3 DNA only, 48 bases that are in frame from base 1. CDR1 and CDR2, looked up from the germline V gene (reference sequence), are WNHNN and SYGVQD.